This is a list of T cell receptor beta chains from one sample in a study of T cell repertoires in cytomegalovirus infection. TCRdb analysed the reads with MiXCR anew, one entry per CDR3 protein. The table lists some 600,000 distinct CDR3 sequences, 24% of them singletons. The sample comprised CD8+ T cells from PBMCs. These receptor sequences come from a human donor in good health (CMV status not recorded). Some clones in this sample may be carry-over from other donors' samples. CDR3s include the opening cysteine and the closing phenylalanine or tryptophan. D genes are given only for firm matches. Rows may omit the clone size; those that give it use once, few, many or a size class.

abundance: NA
len: 15
v_gene: TRBV25-1
d_gene: NA
j_gene: TRBJ1-2
CDR3aa: CASSVSGAQGYGYTF
CDR3nt: TGTGCCAGCAGTGTATCAGGGGCGCAAGGCTATGGCTACACCTTC

abundance: NA
len: 14
v_gene: TRBV6-5
d_gene: NA
j_gene: TRBJ1-2
CDR3aa: CASSSPGPGDGYTF
CDR3nt: TGTGCCAGCAGCTCCCCGGGGCCAGGGGATGGCTACACCTTC

abundance: NA
len: 15
v_gene: TRBV20-1
d_gene: NA
j_gene: TRBJ2-1
CDR3aa: CSASDRDLGYNEQFF
CDR3nt: TGCAGTGCTAGTGACCGGGACCTGGGGTACAATGAGCAGTTCTTC

abundance: few
len: 14
v_gene: TRBV6-2/TRBV6-3
d_gene: NA
j_gene: TRBJ2-1
CDR3aa: CASSYIGLYNEQFF
CDR3nt: TGTGCCAGCAGTTATATCGGGTTATACAATGAGCAGTTCTTC

abundance: few
len: 16
v_gene: TRBV7-3
d_gene: NA
j_gene: TRBJ2-1
CDR3aa: CASSLRSPAAYNEQFF
CDR3nt: TGTGCCAGCAGCTTAAGGTCACCGGCGGCCTACAATGAGCAGTTCTTC

abundance: many
len: 15
v_gene: TRBV12-3/TRBV12-4
d_gene: NA
j_gene: TRBJ2-7
CDR3aa: CASSLYQVLAYEQYF
CDR3nt: TGTGCCAGCAGTTTATATCAGGTCCTTGCCTACGAGCAGTACTTC

abundance: many
len: 15
v_gene: TRBV7-9
d_gene: NA
j_gene: TRBJ2-7
CDR3aa: CASSSIRQGRNEQYF
CDR3nt: TGTGCCAGCAGTTCCATACGGCAGGGGAGAAACGAGCAGTACTTC

abundance: few
len: 15
v_gene: TRBV12-3/TRBV12-4
d_gene: NA
j_gene: TRBJ2-3
CDR3aa: CASSAIRGPMDTQYF
CDR3nt: TGTGCCAGCAGTGCGATCAGAGGGCCGATGGATACGCAGTATTTT

abundance: few
len: 17
v_gene: TRBV20-1
d_gene: NA
j_gene: TRBJ1-2
CDR3aa: CSALDWGDPKSNYGYTF
CDR3nt: TGCAGTGCCCTAGATTGGGGAGACCCAAAGTCTAACTATGGCTACACCTTC

abundance: NA
len: 13
v_gene: TRBV12-3/TRBV12-4
d_gene: NA
j_gene: TRBJ1-5
CDR3aa: CASSYKGDQPQHF
CDR3nt: TGTGCCAGCAGTTATAAGGGTGATCAGCCCCAGCATTTT

abundance: NA
len: 20
v_gene: TRBV6-1
d_gene: NA
j_gene: TRBJ2-2
CDR3aa: CASSVAPWLRPTPNTGELFF
CDR3nt: TGTGCCAGCAGTGTTGCTCCATGGTTAAGACCGACCCCGAACACCGGGGAGCTGTTTTTT

abundance: NA
len: 15
v_gene: TRBV20-1
d_gene: NA
j_gene: TRBJ2-7
CDR3aa: CSARAFPPATYEQYF
CDR3nt: TGCAGTGCTAGAGCTTTTCCTCCAGCTACCTACGAGCAGTACTTC

abundance: NA
len: 15
v_gene: TRBV7-6
d_gene: NA
j_gene: TRBJ2-3
CDR3aa: CASSSGGSLSDTQYF
CDR3nt: TGTGCCAGCAGCTCGGGGGGCTCACTATCGGATACGCAGTATTTT

abundance: many
len: 15
v_gene: TRBV7-9
d_gene: NA
j_gene: TRBJ2-3
CDR3aa: CASSSTRTNPDTQYF
CDR3nt: TGTGCCAGCAGCTCGACCCGGACAAACCCAGATACGCAGTATTTT

abundance: many
len: 12
v_gene: TRBV28
d_gene: NA
j_gene: TRBJ1-1
CDR3aa: CASIRWNTEAFF
CDR3nt: TGTGCCAGCATTCGATGGAACACTGAAGCTTTCTTT

abundance: many
len: 14
v_gene: TRBV7-2
d_gene: NA
j_gene: TRBJ1-2
CDR3aa: CASSPADINYGYTF
CDR3nt: TGTGCCAGCAGCCCTGCGGACATTAACTATGGCTACACCTTC

abundance: few
len: 13
v_gene: TRBV18
d_gene: NA
j_gene: TRBJ2-7
CDR3aa: CASSPAHPYEQYF
CDR3nt: TGTGCCAGCTCACCAGCACACCCCTACGAGCAGTACTTC

abundance: NA
len: 15
v_gene: TRBV4-1
d_gene: NA
j_gene: TRBJ1-1
CDR3aa: CASSQTDTENTEAFF
CDR3nt: TGCGCCAGCAGCCAGACGGACACCGAGAACACTGAAGCTTTCTTT

abundance: few
len: 16
v_gene: TRBV20-1
d_gene: TRBD1
j_gene: TRBJ1-2
CDR3aa: CSPSSIGRGLNYGYTF
CDR3nt: TGCAGTCCCTCGTCCATCGGCAGGGGGCTGAACTATGGCTACACCTTC

abundance: NA
len: 15
v_gene: TRBV2
d_gene: NA
j_gene: TRBJ2-1
CDR3aa: CASSEVSPSYNEQFF
CDR3nt: TGTGCCAGCAGTGAAGTCAGCCCCTCCTACAATGAGCAGTTCTTC

abundance: few
len: 14
v_gene: TRBV7-6
d_gene: TRBD1
j_gene: TRBJ2-1
CDR3aa: CASSFRTGPDEQFF
CDR3nt: TGTGCCAGCAGCTTCCGGACAGGGCCGGATGAGCAGTTCTTC

abundance: many
len: 14
v_gene: TRBV7-7
d_gene: NA
j_gene: TRBJ2-3
CDR3aa: CASSLGSPSDTQYF
CDR3nt: TGTGCTAGCAGCTTAGGATCCCCTTCAGATACGCAGTATTTT

abundance: many
len: 11
v_gene: TRBV7-2
d_gene: NA
j_gene: TRBJ1-1
CDR3aa: CASSTDRDAFF
CDR3nt: TGTGCCAGCAGTACCGACAGAGACGCTTTCTTT

abundance: NA
len: 14
v_gene: TRBV12-5
d_gene: NA
j_gene: TRBJ2-7
CDR3aa: CASGFWGRGYEQYF
CDR3nt: TGTGCTAGTGGTTTTTGGGGCAGGGGTTACGAGCAGTACTTC

abundance: many
len: 18
v_gene: TRBV7-2
d_gene: TRBD2
j_gene: TRBJ2-1
CDR3aa: CASSQPGLAVDYYNEQFF
CDR3nt: TGTGCCAGCAGCCAACCGGGACTAGCGGTAGACTACTACAATGAGCAGTTCTTC

abundance: few
len: 19
v_gene: TRBV28
d_gene: TRBD2
j_gene: TRBJ2-1
CDR3aa: CASRAAGTSGDSSYNEQFF
CDR3nt: TGTGCCAGCAGGGCAGCCGGGACTAGCGGGGACAGCTCCTACAATGAGCAGTTCTTC

abundance: NA
len: 12
v_gene: TRBV29-1
d_gene: TRBD1
j_gene: TRBJ2-3
CDR3aa: CSAGQPTDTQYF
CDR3nt: TGCAGCGCGGGACAGCCCACAGATACGCAGTATTTT

abundance: NA
len: 15
v_gene: TRBV5-1
d_gene: TRBD1
j_gene: TRBJ1-4
CDR3aa: CASSLWDRGDEKLFF
CDR3nt: TGCGCCAGCAGCTTGTGGGACAGGGGGGATGAAAAACTGTTTTTT

abundance: many
len: 16
v_gene: TRBV7-8
d_gene: NA
j_gene: TRBJ1-1
CDR3aa: CASSLWGGRGVTEAFF
CDR3nt: TGTGCCAGCAGCTTATGGGGAGGCAGGGGAGTCACTGAAGCTTTCTTT

abundance: NA
len: 14
v_gene: TRBV19
d_gene: TRBD1
j_gene: TRBJ2-1
CDR3aa: CASKTGISYNEQFF
CDR3nt: TGTGCCAGTAAGACAGGGATCTCCTACAATGAGCAGTTCTTC

abundance: many
len: 13
v_gene: TRBV29-1
d_gene: TRBD1
j_gene: TRBJ1-2
CDR3aa: CSAWTGGSGGYTF
CDR3nt: TGCAGCGCTTGGACAGGGGGAAGCGGTGGCTACACCTTC

abundance: NA
len: 16
v_gene: TRBV20-1
d_gene: NA
j_gene: TRBJ2-7
CDR3aa: CSARATPGESQYEQYF
CDR3nt: TGCAGTGCTAGAGCCACGCCGGGGGAATCTCAGTACGAGCAGTACTTC

abundance: many
len: 13
v_gene: TRBV10-3
d_gene: NA
j_gene: TRBJ2-2
CDR3aa: CAVLQGNTGELFF
CDR3nt: TGTGCCGTATTACAGGGAAACACCGGGGAGCTGTTTTTT

abundance: NA
len: 16
v_gene: TRBV20-1
d_gene: TRBD1
j_gene: TRBJ2-1
CDR3aa: CSARTPGQGFYNEQFF
CDR3nt: TGCAGTGCTCGAACCCCGGGACAGGGGTTTTACAATGAGCAGTTCTTC

abundance: few
len: 16
v_gene: TRBV29-1
d_gene: NA
j_gene: TRBJ1-1
CDR3aa: CSVPRQPPPKNTEAFF
CDR3nt: TGCAGCGTCCCCAGACAGCCCCCCCCAAAGAACACTGAAGCTTTCTTT

abundance: many
len: 13
v_gene: TRBV27
d_gene: TRBD1
j_gene: TRBJ1-2
CDR3aa: CASRDSPNYGYTF
CDR3nt: TGTGCCAGCCGGGACAGTCCTAACTATGGCTACACCTTC

abundance: few
len: 16
v_gene: TRBV11-2
d_gene: NA
j_gene: TRBJ2-5
CDR3aa: CASSSSTRALQETQYF
CDR3nt: TGTGCCAGCAGCTCAAGTACTAGAGCCCTCCAAGAGACCCAGTACTTC

abundance: many
len: 15
v_gene: TRBV7-4
d_gene: NA
j_gene: TRBJ1-5
CDR3aa: CASSRGRSGNQPQHF
CDR3nt: TGTGCCAGCAGCCGCGGGAGGTCGGGCAATCAGCCCCAGCATTTT

abundance: many
len: 12
v_gene: TRBV28
d_gene: NA
j_gene: TRBJ1-1
CDR3aa: CASSFPGREAFF
CDR3nt: TGTGCCAGCAGTTTTCCGGGCCGTGAAGCTTTCTTT

abundance: NA
len: 14
v_gene: TRBV29-1
d_gene: TRBD2
j_gene: TRBJ2-3
CDR3aa: CSPLLGRAGDTQYF
CDR3nt: TGCAGCCCCCTCCTGGGGAGGGCGGGAGATACGCAGTATTTT

abundance: NA
len: 16
v_gene: TRBV15
d_gene: NA
j_gene: TRBJ2-1
CDR3aa: CATSSAGPTAYNEQFF
CDR3nt: TGTGCCACCAGCAGTGCGGGCCCTACAGCGTACAATGAGCAGTTCTTC

abundance: few
len: 12
v_gene: TRBV2
d_gene: NA
j_gene: TRBJ2-2
CDR3aa: CAITGNTGELFF
CDR3nt: TGTGCCATCACAGGGAACACCGGGGAGCTGTTTTTT

abundance: few
len: 13
v_gene: TRBV20-1
d_gene: NA
j_gene: TRBJ2-7
CDR3aa: CSARDGSSYEQYF
CDR3nt: TGCAGTGCTAGAGATGGCAGCTCCTACGAGCAGTACTTC

abundance: once
len: 15
v_gene: TRBV27
d_gene: NA
j_gene: TRBJ1-5
CDR3aa: CASSGQGGSNQPQHF
CDR3nt: TGTGCCAGCAGTGGTCAGGGTGGGAGCAATCAGCCCCAGCATTTT

abundance: few
len: 12
v_gene: TRBV20-1
d_gene: NA
j_gene: TRBJ2-3
CDR3aa: CSARFQGDTQYF
CDR3nt: TGCAGTGCTCGTTTTCAGGGAGATACGCAGTATTTT

abundance: NA
len: 13
v_gene: TRBV20-1
d_gene: NA
j_gene: TRBJ1-1
CDR3aa: CSVSTGMNTEAFF
CDR3nt: TGCAGTGTTAGTACAGGAATGAACACTGAAGCTTTCTTT

abundance: few
len: 13
v_gene: TRBV6-5
d_gene: NA
j_gene: TRBJ2-1
CDR3aa: CASSYSWLDEQFF
CDR3nt: TGTGCCAGCAGTTACTCTTGGCTCGACGAGCAGTTCTTC

abundance: many
len: 16
v_gene: TRBV7-2
d_gene: TRBD1
j_gene: TRBJ2-5
CDR3aa: CASSPTDRARQETQYF
CDR3nt: TGTGCCAGCAGCCCAACGGACAGGGCCAGACAAGAGACCCAGTACTTC

abundance: few
len: 14
v_gene: TRBV6-2/TRBV6-3
d_gene: NA
j_gene: TRBJ2-5
CDR3aa: CASSYSIRMETQYF
CDR3nt: TGTGCCAGCAGTTACTCGATCAGAATGGAGACCCAGTACTTC

abundance: few
len: 15
v_gene: TRBV7-9
d_gene: TRBD2
j_gene: TRBJ2-1
CDR3aa: CASSDGTSGGNEQFF
CDR3nt: TGTGCCAGCAGCGACGGGACTAGCGGGGGTAATGAGCAGTTCTTC

abundance: NA
len: 12
v_gene: TRBV29-1
d_gene: NA
j_gene: TRBJ2-7
CDR3aa: CSVRGEKREQYF
CDR3nt: TGCAGCGTTAGGGGAGAGAAGCGCGAGCAGTACTTC

abundance: many
len: 14
v_gene: TRBV7-3
d_gene: NA
j_gene: TRBJ2-3
CDR3aa: CASELHGFTDTQYF
CDR3nt: TGTGCCAGCGAGTTACACGGATTCACAGATACGCAGTATTTT

abundance: NA
len: 15
v_gene: TRBV6-5
d_gene: NA
j_gene: TRBJ1-5
CDR3aa: CASSYSLGSNQPQHF
CDR3nt: TGTGCCAGCAGTTACTCTTTGGGTAGCAATCAGCCCCAGCATTTT

abundance: few
len: 16
v_gene: TRBV6-5
d_gene: NA
j_gene: TRBJ1-2
CDR3aa: CASSYLTEDLNYGYTF
CDR3nt: TGTGCCAGCAGTTACTTGACCGAGGACTTGAACTATGGCTACACCTTC

abundance: NA
len: 14
v_gene: TRBV28
d_gene: TRBD1
j_gene: TRBJ1-1
CDR3aa: CASSIRTGFTEAFF
CDR3nt: TGTGCCAGCAGTATCAGGACAGGGTTCACTGAAGCTTTCTTT